This TCR beta chain was sequenced during a study of T-cell memory formation after mild COVID-19. Across the study: Clusters of TCRs were largely donor specific.

One entry per CDR3 protein results from TCRdb running MiXCR on the 5' RACE reads. Of about 560,000 distinct CDR3 sequences listed, 17% were seen once; the top ten hold roughly 8%. This clonotype turned up a few times. V gave up 6 bases and J gave up 0 bases; unmatched junction bases: 4. This CDR3 contains 14 residues. The origin of this receptor is an adult woman who had mild COVID-19 (a few samples of this study predate the infection). Cell type and time point are not known. The chain has TRBV12-3 or TRBV12-4 and TRBJ1-1; 7 positions agree with TRBD1. The sequencing input was PBMCs or a T cell subset sorted from them (not recorded which). The CDR3: CASRRQGMNTEAFF. The CDR3 region has the DNA TGTGCCAGCAGGAGACAGGGTATGAACACTGAAGCTTTCTTT.